The next 32 T cell receptor beta chains were all read from a single sample in a study of shared clonotypes between healthy human individuals. The protocol was immunoSEQ multiplex PCR, while the TCRdb copy is restricted to in-frame clones and leaves out a portion. Seen here are about 680,000 clones, roughly 94% observed once, and the top ten hold roughly 22%. Naive CD8 populations comprised CD45RO-negative cells positively selected for CCR7, excluding terminally differentiated effector memory CD45RA+ cells. What was sequenced was naive CD8+ T cells sorted from blood. The origin of the receptors is a man in his thirties or forties in good health.

The chain has TRBV6-5 and TRBJ1-1, with D possibly matching TRBD1 (5 bases). Trimming took 5 bases from V and 6 from J, leaving 7 bases between them. The CDR3 is made up of 11 amino acids. Germline-derived CDR1 and CDR2 are MNHEY and SVGAGI. The CDR3 region has the DNA TGTGCCAGCAGTGTGGGGGCTGAAGCTTTCTTT. Protein: CASSVGAEAFF.

This chain joins TRBV7-2 and TRBJ1-2; TRBD1 is a possible D gene (6 bases). Germline CDR1 SGHTA, CDR2 FQGNSA. V lost 2 bases, J lost 4 bases, and 8 bases lay in between. This CDR3 spans 13 amino acids. This CDR3 is CASSLPTGYGYTF. The DNA of the CDR3 is TGTGCCAGCAGCTTACCGACAGGCTATGGCTACACCTTC.

This clone was picked up one time. The chain joins TRBV18 to TRBJ2-7, with 8 bases aligning to TRBD1. This CDR3 comprises 13 residues. Germline V gives CDR1 KGHSH, CDR2 LQKENI. The trim removed 6 bases at V and 4 bases at J, leaving 5 bases unmatched. CDR3 sequence reads: CASSGDRWYEQYF. The CDR3 DNA sequence: TGTGCCAGCTCGGGGGACAGGTGGTACGAGCAGTACTTC.

The chain recombines TRBV7-3 with TRBJ1-2; TRBD1 matches 9 bases. Germline CDR1 reads SGHTA; CDR2 reads FQGTGA. V lost 5 bases to trimming and J lost 4 bases; unmatched junction nucleotides: 5. CDR3 length equals 14 residues. The CDR3 DNA follows: TGTGCCAGCAGCCCGGGACAGGGCCCCTATGGCTACACCTTC. It codes for CASSPGQGPYGYTF.

V gene TRBV6-1 combines with J gene TRBJ2-7, with D perhaps matching TRBD2 (5 bases). Germline loops: CDR1 MNHNS, CDR2 SASEGT. CDR3 length: 12 residues. Trimming shortened V by 11 bases and J by 2 bases, and 13 bases separated the two germline ends. CDR3 protein: CASWGVTYEQYF. The CDR3, as DNA: TGTGCCTCCTGGGGAGTGACCTACGAGCAGTACTTC.

The rearrangement joins TRBV9 to TRBJ1-5, with a tentative D call TRBD1 (6 bases). This CDR3 comprises 14 residues. CDR1 and CDR2 from the germline V gene are SGDLS and YYNGEE. The V gene lost 4 bases and the J gene lost 3 bases, with 11 bases spanning the gap. CDR3 protein: CASSTTGINQPQHF. CDR3 coding DNA: TGTGCCAGCAGCACTACAGGGATCAATCAGCCCCAGCATTTT.

The chain is built from TRBV7-3 and TRBJ2-1, with 14 bases identical to TRBD2. CDR3 length: 14 residues. V shed 7 bases, J shed 11 bases, and the junction held 7 bases outside the gene matches. Germline V gene data show CDR1 as SGHTA and CDR2 as FQGTGA. The CDR3 DNA is TGTGCCAGCAACACCGGGACTAGCGGGAGTCAGCAGTTCTTC. It is translated as CASNTGTSGSQQFF.

To note about this clone: In the same sample, other DNA sequences code for this CDR3. The chain couples TRBV9 to TRBJ2-3; D is unresolved. Trimming took off 0 bases at V and 0 bases at J, with 5 bases between the two ends. CDR3 length equals 14 residues. The germline V gene encodes CDR1 SGDLS and CDR2 YYNGEE. The CDR3 is CASSVDGSTDTQYF. CDR3 bases: TGTGCCAGCAGCGTAGATGGCAGCACAGATACGCAGTATTTT.

This rearrangement joins TRBV7-2 to TRBJ2-1, with D possibly being TRBD2 (7 bases). CDR3 length: 16 amino acids. Trimming shortened V by 4 bases and J by 5 bases, and 18 bases separated the two germline ends. Germline values: CDR1 SGHTA, CDR2 FQGNSA. CDR3 amino acids: CASSWGGNSEDNEQFF. The CDR3 nucleotides are TGTGCCAGCAGCTGGGGGGGCAACTCAGAGGACAATGAGCAGTTCTTC.

This sequence joins TRBV4-1 and TRBJ2-2, with TRBD1 as a possible D gene (5 bases). CDR1 and CDR2 (germline): MGHRA, YSYEKL. The V end lost 4 bases, the J end lost 2 bases, and 14 bases lay between the germline ends. This CDR3 spans 16 amino acids. The chain's CDR3 is CASSRTQGINTGELFF. DNA of the CDR3: TGCGCCAGCAGCCGAACCCAGGGAATTAACACCGGGGAGCTGTTTTTT.

V and J are TRBV11-2 and TRBJ2-7; the D is unclear. The V and J ends lost 0 bases and 4 bases respectively, with 4 bases between them. Germline-derived CDR1 and CDR2 are SGHAT and FQNNGV. The length of the CDR3 is 12 residues. The CDR3 spells CASSLERYEQYF. CDR3 coding DNA: TGTGCCAGCAGCTTAGAGCGGTACGAGCAGTACTTC. Using reference TRBV11-2 and TRBJ2-7 for the parts outside the CDR3, the full variable domain is EAGVAQSPRYKIIEKRQSVAFWCNPISGHATLYWYQQILGQGPKLLIQFQNNGVVDDSQLPKDRFSAERLKGVDSTLKIQPAKLEDSAVYLCASSLERYEQYFGPGTRLTVT.

This chain links TRBV11-2 with TRBJ2-1, with 7 bases identical to TRBD2. The CDR3 runs 16 residues. The germline gives CDR1 SGHAT, CDR2 FQNNGV. V dropped 8 bases and J dropped 6; count of bases not matched to a gene: 16. CDR3 amino acids: CASREAAGLLGNEQFF. CDR3 nucleotide sequence: TGTGCCAGCCGCGAGGCAGCGGGGCTCCTAGGCAATGAGCAGTTCTTC.

This clone was seen a single time. The chain is built from TRBV28 and TRBJ2-3; TRBD1 matches at 9 bases. The CDR3 contains 18 residues. CDR1 is MDHEN, CDR2 SYDVKM, per germline. With 5 bases clipped from V and 0 bases from J, the junction kept 12 bases outside the gene matches. CDR3 DNA: TGTGCCAGCAGTACCACCGGGACAGGGAAGGGAAGCACAGATACGCAGTATTTT. Its translation is CASSTTGTGKGSTDTQYF.

This clone was counted at least ten times. This chain links TRBV28 with TRBJ2-1; 11 nucleotides align to TRBD2. The CDR3 has 16 amino acids. Germline assignment: CDR1 MDHEN and CDR2 SYDVKM. Unmatched junction bases numbered 11, after V lost 5 bases and J lost 8 bases. The CDR3 is CASSPDSGRAVYEQFF. CDR3 sequence (DNA): TGTGCCAGCAGTCCAGATAGCGGGAGGGCCGTCTATGAGCAGTTCTTC. Using reference TRBV28 and TRBJ2-1 for the parts outside the CDR3, the full variable domain is DVKVTQSSRYLVKRTGEKVFLECVQDMDHENMFWYRQDPGLGLRLIYFSYDVKMKEKGDIPEGYSVSREKKERFSLILESASTNQTSMYLCASSPDSGRAVYEQFFGPGTRLTVL.

The chain employs TRBV29-1 and TRBJ2-2, with a tentative D call TRBD1 (6 bases). This CDR3 is 13 amino acids long. Germline V gene lookup returns CDR1 SQVTM and CDR2 ANQGSEA. V was cut by 4 bases and J by 5 bases, with 11 bases left in between. The CDR3, as DNA: TGCAGCGTTGCAGGACAGAGGACCGGGGAGCTGTTTTTT. Amino acid sequence: CSVAGQRTGELFF.

This clone was seen only once. The chain employs TRBV9 and TRBJ2-2; 8 bases match TRBD1. J lost 6 bases, V lost 6 bases, and 10 bases had no gene match. The length of the CDR3 is 15 residues. Germline V gives CDR1 SGDLS, CDR2 YYNGEE. CDR3 nucleotides: TGTGCCAGCACCTCCCCGGACAGGGAGGCCGGGGAGCTGTTTTTT. Its protein product is CASTSPDREAGELFF.

This sequence joins TRBV4-3 and TRBJ2-2; D gene ambiguous. CDR1 is LGHNA and CDR2 is YSLEER in the germline V gene. V dropped 0 bases and J dropped 1 base, with 12 bases sitting between them. CDR3 size: 17 residues. In DNA form, the CDR3 reads TGCGCCAGCAGCCAAGATCCCCCAGCGCTGAACACCGGGGAGCTGTTTTTT. The encoded protein is CASSQDPPALNTGELFF.

The chain joins TRBV30 to TRBJ2-2; D not certain. Germline lookup yields CDR1 GTSNPN and CDR2 SVGIG (reference sequence). The CDR3 runs to 15 residues. The V end was cut by 3 bases, the J end by 2 bases, with 13 bases between. The CDR3 sequence: CAWRVAGYNTGELFF. CDR3 DNA sequence: TGTGCCTGGAGAGTGGCTGGGTACAACACCGGGGAGCTGTTTTTT.

This sequence joins TRBV7-9 and TRBJ1-2; D might be TRBD1 (5 bases). The CDR3 has 19 amino acids. The V and J ends lost 0 bases and 6 bases respectively, with 26 bases between them. Germline V lookup: CDR1 SEHNR, CDR2 FQNEAQ (reference sequence). The CDR3 here is CASSLAISFFKGEMDGYTF. In nucleotides, the CDR3 is TGTGCCAGCAGCTTAGCAATCTCCTTCTTTAAAGGGGAAATGGATGGCTACACCTTC.

The J gene is TRBJ2-3, the V gene TRBV27; D not certain. Looked up from germline, CDR1 is MNHEY and CDR2 is SMNVEV (reference sequence). V was pared by 6 bases and J by 2 bases, with 6 bases between. This CDR3 has 12 residues. The CDR3 DNA reads TGTGCCAGCAGACACAACACAGATACGCAGTATTTT. This codes for CASRHNTDTQYF.

J is TRBJ2-1 and V is TRBV15; 8 bases match TRBD2. Germline lookup yields CDR1 LNHNV and CDR2 YYDKDF (reference sequence). Unmatched junction bases numbered 5, after V lost 0 bases and J lost 4 bases. The CDR3 is 16 residues long. The CDR3 reads CATSRENSGIYNEQFF. As DNA, the CDR3 is TGTGCCACCAGCAGAGAGAATAGCGGGATTTACAATGAGCAGTTCTTC. Full variable domain (remainder filled in from reference TRBV15 and TRBJ2-1): DAMVIQNPRYQVTQFGKPVTLSCSQTLNHNVMYWYQQKSSQAPKLLFHYYDKDFNNEADTPDNFQSRRPNTSFCFLDIRSPGLGDTAMYLCATSRENSGIYNEQFFGPGTRLTVL.

The gene calls are TRBV4-1 and TRBJ2-5; 10 bases are shared with TRBD1. CDR1 and CDR2 (germline): MGHRA, YSYEKL. CDR3 length: 17 residues. Trimming removed 2 bases from V and 5 bases from J; junction bases left unmatched: 11. This CDR3 reads CASSQWDLTGGAETQYF. The DNA of the CDR3 is TGCGCCAGCAGCCAATGGGACCTGACAGGGGGCGCGGAGACCCAGTACTTC.

V gene TRBV14 combines with J gene TRBJ2-4; TRBD2 agrees at 11 bases. J was trimmed by 8 bases and V by 4 bases; bases with no gene match: 7. The CDR3 contains 15 residues. Germline lookup yields CDR1 SGHDN and CDR2 FVKESK. The CDR3 region is CASSPTSGVADIQYF. In DNA form, the CDR3 reads TGTGCCAGCAGCCCGACTAGCGGGGTTGCGGACATTCAGTACTTC.

The rearrangement joins TRBV2 to TRBJ2-1; 11 nucleotides agree with TRBD2. The CDR3 spans 15 residues. V dropped 6 bases and J dropped 6; count of bases not matched to a gene: 7. The germline V gene encodes CDR1 SNHLY and CDR2 FYNNEI. The CDR3 sequence: CASSGLAGGFNEQFF. The CDR3 DNA reads as TGTGCCAGCAGCGGGTTAGCGGGAGGGTTCAATGAGCAGTTCTTC.

CDR3 region: CASSEGGGAEETQYF. The DNA for the CDR3 is TGTGCCAGCAGCGAAGGAGGGGGGGCAGAAGAGACCCAGTACTTC. V and J are TRBV7-2 and TRBJ2-5; weak D call: TRBD2 (7 bases). The V end was cut by 5 bases, the J end by 3 bases, with 16 bases between. The CDR3 sequence is 15 residues long. CDR1 and CDR2 from the germline V gene are SGHTA and FQGNSA. Drawing the rest from reference TRBV7-2 and TRBJ2-5, the complete variable domain is GAGVSQSPSNKVTEKGKDVELRCDPISGHTALYWYRQSLGQGLEFLIYFQGNSAPDKSGLPSDRFSAERTGGSVSTLTIQRTQQEDSAVYLCASSEGGGAEETQYFGPGTRLLVL.

The CDR3: CASSLNLQGNYGYTF. CDR3 nucleotides: TGTGCCAGCAGTTTAAATTTACAGGGGAACTATGGCTACACCTTC. The chain recombines TRBV28 with TRBJ1-2; 7 positions match TRBD1. CDR1 and CDR2 from the germline V gene are MDHEN and SYDVKM. After removal of 2 bases from V and 2 bases from J, the junction contained 5 bases not matched to a gene. This CDR3 has 15 residues.

The rearrangement joins TRBV19 to TRBJ2-3, with D perhaps TRBD2 (6 bases). Trimming stripped 2 bases from V and 6 bases from J, with 18 bases between. The CDR3 totals 16 residues. In germline, CDR1 is LNHDA, CDR2 SQIVND (reference sequence). CDR3 nucleotides: TGTGCCAGTAGTATAACTAGCTGGGCAGCAGGGGATACGCAGTATTTT. Its translation is CASSITSWAAGDTQYF.

The chain has TRBV4-3 and TRBJ1-1, with D unresolved. V gave up 0 bases and J gave up 3 bases, with 5 bases separating them. The length of the CDR3 is 13 residues. Germline CDR1 is LGHNA and CDR2 is YSLEER. CDR3 loop: CASSQDKDTEAFF. CDR3 sequence (DNA): TGCGCCAGCAGCCAAGATAAGGACACTGAAGCTTTCTTT.

DNA of the CDR3: TGTGCCAGCAGGGGACTAACCTACACCTTC. It translates to CASRGLTYTF. The genes are TRBV9 and TRBJ1-2, with D possibly being TRBD1 (5 bases). The CDR3 extends over 10 amino acids. Germline lookup yields CDR1 SGDLS and CDR2 YYNGEE. V lost 5 bases, J lost 10 bases, and 9 bases lay in between. The variable domain in full, completed from reference TRBV9 and TRBJ1-2, reads DSGVTQTPKHLITATGQRVTLRCSPRSGDLSVYWYQQSLDQGLQFLIQYYNGEERAKGNILERFSAQQFPDLHSELNLSSLELGDSALYFCASRGLTYTFGSGTRLTVV.

The sample holds one count of this clone. The V and J genes are TRBV10-3 and TRBJ2-6, with TRBD1 matching over 7 bases. V dropped 8 bases and J dropped 0; count of bases not matched to a gene: 4. CDR3 size: 15 residues. CDR1 and CDR2 (germline): ENHRY, SYGVKD. The CDR3 DNA is TGTGCCATCCGGGACAGTAGCTCTGGGGCCAACGTCCTGACTTTC. Translating gives CAIRDSSSGANVLTF.

This chain links TRBV4-1 with TRBJ1-4; possibly TRBD1 for D (6 bases). CDR3 length equals 15 residues. CDR1 is MGHRA, CDR2 YSYEKL, per germline. V was cut by 1 base and J by 7 bases, with 13 bases left in between. CDR3 protein: CASSQGGGLAEKLFF. DNA of the CDR3: TGCGCCAGCAGCCAAGGGGGGGGCCTGGCTGAAAAACTGTTTTTT.

The chain has TRBV9 and TRBJ2-5; a possible D gene is TRBD1 (6 bases). The CDR3 is made up of 13 amino acids. Germline-derived CDR1 and CDR2 are SGDLS and YYNGEE. Trimming took off 5 bases at V and 4 bases at J, with 12 bases between the two ends. The CDR3 sequence: CASSDTGRETQYF. CDR3 sequence (DNA): TGTGCCAGCAGTGATACAGGGCGAGAGACCCAGTACTTC.